The T cell receptor beta chain under discussion was sequenced for a study of T cell clones after liver transplantation. At the level of the study: Blood was drawn pre-transplant, before withdrawal, and after full or failed withdrawal.

Repertoires were generated with immunoSEQ multiplex PCR, while TCRdb's copy carries only in-frame clones and drops some. The data contain about 75,000 clones, 80% to 85% of them singletons. V shed 5 bases and J 8 bases; nucleotides not matched to a gene: 8. This CDR3 comprises 15 residues. CDR1 and CDR2 (germline): MNHEY, SVGAGI. Material: CD4+ T cells from blood, obtained around 50 months after liver transplant. This chain uses TRBV6-5 with TRBJ1-6; the match to TRBD1 covers 8 bases. The receptor was isolated from a human patient who received a liver transplant. The graft donor may be the source of some T cells. CDR3 in DNA: TGTGCCAGCAGTCGACCCGGACAGGGATATTCACCCCTCCACTTT. Its protein is CASSRPGQGYSPLHF.